This T cell receptor (beta chain) was sequenced for a study of a mutant IDH1 vaccine in newly diagnosed glioma. Turning to the study itself: Among treated patients, approximately 62% were male and roughly 40% female, and mean age was around 40 years.

Profiling relied on immunoSEQ multiplex PCR, and the TCRdb table lists in-frame clones only, not all of them. The sample consists of around 26,000 clones, roughly 72% of them appearing once. Time point in this sample: week 11, during vaccination. Every vaccine dose comprised 300 ug of mutant IDH1 20-mer peptide plus topical imiquimod. Patients carried new grade 3 or 4 IDH1-mutant astrocytomas lacking nuclear ATRX. The germline gives CDR1 SNHLY, CDR2 FYNNEI. V dropped 7 bases and J dropped 12; count of bases not matched to a gene: 13. This CDR3 comprises 13 residues. As to this clone: Antigen unknown.

This sequence was found in a man aged 18 to 30 with glioma. Some clones in this sample may be carry-over from other donors' samples. Sequencing was performed on peripheral blood mononuclear cells (PBMCs), taken from a glioma patient whose treatment included an IDH1 peptide vaccine. The genes are TRBV2 and TRBJ1-2; 8 bases agree with TRBD1. CDR3 sequence: CASKFDRGGKNTF. CDR3 coding DNA: TGTGCCAGCAAGTTCGACAGGGGAGGAAAGAACACCTTC.